This T cell receptor (beta chain) originates from a study of blood T cell repertoires in COVID-19. Study context: T cells, B-cell-depleted T cells, or PBMCs supplied cDNA or gDNA.

V trimming: 4 bases; J trimming: 7 bases; junction bases outside the gene matches: 8. The CDR3 totals 17 residues. Germline V gene data show CDR1 as LGHDT and CDR2 as YNNKEL (reference sequence). Profiling relied on immunoSEQ multiplex PCR, and the TCRdb table lists in-frame clones only, not all of them. This sample has about 160,000 clones; roughly four fifths occur once, and the top ten carry 11%. V usage is TRBV3-1 (or the pseudogene TRBV3-2) and J usage is TRBJ2-2; 14 bases match TRBD2. The sample taken for sequencing was peripheral blood. This TCR was recovered from a human donor in a cohort sampled during active COVID-19. As DNA, the CDR3 is TGTGCCAGCAGCCGACGGGGGACTAGCGGGGGTCTCGGGGAGCTGTTTTTT. Amino acid sequence: CASSRRGTSGGLGELFF.